One and the same sample provided the 32 T cell receptor beta chains below, sequenced in a study of OX40 agonist ivuxolimab in advanced cancers. TCRdb's copy holds only in-frame clones and misses some; the assay was immunoSEQ multiplex PCR. Here the sample spans 70,000 to 85,000 clones, about four fifths being singletons. Sequencing was performed on CD4+ or CD8+ T cells sorted from blood, taken in a trial of the OX40 agonist ivuxolimab. These receptors were taken from an adult with an advanced solid tumor such as melanoma, head and neck, liver or kidney cancer.

The chain recombines TRBV11-2 with TRBJ1-6; D remains unclear. From germline, CDR1 is SGHAT and CDR2 FQNNGV. The CDR3 covers 16 residues. V lost 0 bases to trimming and J lost 6 bases, with 12 bases between them. Written as DNA, the CDR3 is TGTGCCAGCAGCTTAGATTCGGGGATTCGTAATTCACCCCTCCACTTT. Its protein is CASSLDSGIRNSPLHF.

This clone has more than one count but fewer than ten. The gene calls are TRBV14 and TRBJ1-1; D call uncertain. The V end was cut by 2 bases, the J end by 1 base, with 8 bases between. The germline V gene has CDR1 SGHDN and CDR2 FVKESK. The CDR3 is made up of 14 amino acids. DNA for the CDR3: TGTGCCAGCAGCCAAAGTTTCGGGAACACTGAAGCTTTCTTT. Amino acids: CASSQSFGNTEAFF.

The gene calls are TRBV25-1 and TRBJ1-6; TRBD1 might be the D (6 bases). Deletions cut 6 bases from V and 13 bases from J, with 19 bases between. Germline assignment: CDR1 MGHDK and CDR2 SYGVNS. This CDR3 has 14 amino acids. DNA for the CDR3: TGTGCCAGCAGCGTCGGGGGGCCGGGGCTTCCCCTCCACTTT. It yields the protein CASSVGGPGLPLHF.

The rearrangement links TRBV7-9 to TRBJ2-2, with 8 bases lining up with TRBD2. After removal of 3 bases from V and 4 bases from J, the junction contained 7 bases not matched to a gene. The CDR3 extends over 16 amino acids. Germline V lookup: CDR1 SEHNR, CDR2 FQNEAQ (reference sequence). The CDR3 region is CASSFETSGGTGELFF. The CDR3 bases are TGTGCCAGCAGCTTCGAAACTAGCGGTGGCACCGGGGAGCTGTTTTTT. Filled out from reference TRBV7-9 and TRBJ2-2, the complete variable domain reads DTGVSQNPRHKITKRGQNVTFRCDPISEHNRLYWYRQTLGQGPEFLTYFQNEAQLEKSRLLSDRFSAERPKGSFSTLEIQRTEQGDSAMYLCASSFETSGGTGELFFGEGSRLTVL.

The chain is built from TRBV11-2 and TRBJ2-3; 7 bases line up with TRBD1. This CDR3 has 16 amino acids. Germline values: CDR1 SGHAT, CDR2 FQNNGV. Unmatched junction bases numbered 9, after V lost 6 bases and J lost 0 bases. The CDR3 DNA reads TGTGCCAGCAGGTTACAGGGGAGAGCTAGCACAGATACGCAGTATTTT. It encodes CASRLQGRASTDTQYF. Variable domain in full (rest from reference TRBV11-2 and TRBJ2-3): EAGVAQSPRYKIIEKRQSVAFWCNPISGHATLYWYQQILGQGPKLLIQFQNNGVVDDSQLPKDRFSAERLKGVDSTLKIQPAKLEDSAVYLCASRLQGRASTDTQYFGPGTRLTVL.

Written as DNA, the CDR3 is TGTGCCAGCAGCCAAGACCCGACAGGGGACCGTAGAAATGAGCAGTTCTTC. This gives the protein CASSQDPTGDRRNEQFF. The chain recombines TRBV5-4 with TRBJ2-1; 8 nucleotides align to TRBD1. The germline V gene encodes CDR1 SGHNT and CDR2 YYREEE (reference sequence). V trimming: 4 bases; J trimming: 7 bases; junction bases outside the gene matches: 16. The CDR3 has 17 amino acids.

The V and J genes are TRBV29-1 and TRBJ1-1; D is ambiguous. This CDR3 comprises 12 residues. Looked up from germline, CDR1 is SQVTM and CDR2 is ANQGSEA. V was cut by 7 bases and J by 1 base, with 10 bases left in between. CDR3 region: CSAVVTNTEAFF. DNA of the CDR3: TGCAGCGCTGTTGTGACGAACACTGAAGCTTTCTTT.

V is TRBV19 and J is TRBJ2-7; 13 nucleotides line up with TRBD2. V was pared by 4 bases and J by 6 bases, with 6 bases of the junction left unmatched. In germline, CDR1 is LNHDA, CDR2 SQIVND (reference sequence). The CDR3 is 15 residues long. The CDR3 is CASSTGTSGTLEQYF. The DNA of the CDR3 is TGTGCCAGTAGTACGGGGACTAGCGGGACCCTCGAGCAGTACTTC.

The chain couples TRBV19 to TRBJ2-5, with 7 bases that match TRBD1. There are 15 residues in the CDR3. Germline assignment: CDR1 LNHDA and CDR2 SQIVND (reference sequence). V dropped 4 bases and J dropped 2; count of bases not matched to a gene: 7. CDR3 sequence reads: CASSRVQDRQETQYF. CDR3 nucleotide sequence: TGTGCCAGTAGTAGGGTGCAGGACAGGCAAGAGACCCAGTACTTC.

This clone has only a few counts. This chain joins TRBV5-1 and TRBJ2-3; D is uncertain. Trimming took off 1 base at V and 3 bases at J, with 0 bases between the two ends. This CDR3 contains 11 residues. CDR1 SGHRS and CDR2 YFSETQ come from the germline V gene. Here the CDR3 DNA reads TGCGCCAGCAGCTTGACAGATACGCAGTATTTT. It codes for CASSLTDTQYF.

The chain has TRBV19 and TRBJ1-1, with no clear D. From germline, CDR1 is LNHDA and CDR2 SQIVND (reference sequence). The CDR3 length is 14 residues. Trimming took off 2 bases at V and 4 bases at J, with 11 bases between the two ends. CDR3 amino acids: CASSIKGDGTEAFF. The DNA of the CDR3 is TGTGCCAGTAGTATAAAGGGCGACGGCACTGAAGCTTTCTTT.

This clone has more than one count but fewer than ten. The chain combines TRBV5-1 with TRBJ1-2; 7 bases map to TRBD1. V shed 0 bases and J 8 bases; nucleotides not matched to a gene: 4. Germline V lookup: CDR1 SGHRS, CDR2 YFSETQ. The CDR3 is 13 amino acids. CDR3 DNA: TGCGCCAGCAGCTTGGGGGAGGGGGCCGGCTACACCTTC. Translating gives CASSLGEGAGYTF.

V is TRBV5-5 and J is TRBJ2-2; 7 positions match TRBD1. The germline gives CDR1 SGHKS, CDR2 YYEKEE (reference sequence). CDR3 length: 16 residues. V lost 5 bases and J lost 5; bases outside the gene matches: 12. The CDR3 DNA sequence: TGTGCCAGCAGGCCCATGCAGGGGGTAAAAACCGGGGAGCTGTTTTTT. Translating gives CASRPMQGVKTGELFF.

V is TRBV7-9 and J is TRBJ1-4; 9 bases map to TRBD1. CDR3 length: 14 amino acids. After removal of 4 bases from V and 8 bases from J, the junction contained 5 bases not matched to a gene. Looked up from germline, CDR1 is SEHNR and CDR2 is FQNEAQ (reference sequence). The CDR3 DNA sequence: TGTGCCAGCAGCTCCGGGACAGGGAAAGAAAAACTGTTTTTT. Protein product: CASSSGTGKEKLFF. Together with reference TRBV7-9 and TRBJ1-4, the CDR3 gives the full variable domain: DTGVSQNPRHKITKRGQNVTFRCDPISEHNRLYWYRQTLGQGPEFLTYFQNEAQLEKSRLLSDRFSAERPKGSFSTLEIQRTEQGDSAMYLCASSSGTGKEKLFFGSGTQLSVL.

J is TRBJ2-1 and V is TRBV28; 9 bases are a match to TRBD1. Trimming at V came to 4 bases and at J to 4 bases, leaving 5 bases not matched to a gene. CDR3 length equals 15 residues. Germline CDR1 reads MDHEN; CDR2 reads SYDVKM. CDR3 protein: CASSSDRGIYNEQFF. For the CDR3, the DNA is TGTGCCAGCAGTTCTGACAGGGGGATTTACAATGAGCAGTTCTTC.

The chain joins TRBV6-5 to TRBJ2-1; 8 bases agree with TRBD1. This CDR3 comprises 13 residues. Per the germline V gene, CDR1 is MNHEY and CDR2 is SVGAGI. J gave up 12 bases and V 5 bases, and 9 bases lay outside the gene matches. In DNA form, the CDR3 reads TGTGCCAGCAGTCTCGGACAGGGCATTCGGCAGTTCTTC. This codes for CASSLGQGIRQFF.

The V gene is TRBV5-6, the J gene TRBJ1-6; D remains ambiguous. The CDR3 is made up of 15 amino acids. Deletions cut 4 bases from V and 1 base from J, with 9 bases between. Germline loops: CDR1 SGHDT, CDR2 YYEEEE. The CDR3 nucleotides read TGTGCCAGCAGCCTCGGGTTGTCCTATAATTCACCCCTCCACTTT. Protein product: CASSLGLSYNSPLHF.

The rearrangement links TRBV4-1 to TRBJ1-2, with a possible D match to TRBD1 (5 bases). This CDR3 is built from 17 residues. Germline-derived CDR1 and CDR2 are MGHRA and YSYEKL. V dropped 1 base and J dropped 1 base, with 16 bases sitting between them. Written as DNA, the CDR3 is TGCGCCAGCAGCCAAGTTGCCGGGACCGAGAATAACTATGGCTACACCTTC. As protein: CASSQVAGTENNYGYTF.

The rearrangement joins TRBV30 to TRBJ2-5, with 15 bases aligning to TRBD2. The CDR3 loop spans 15 amino acids. The germline V gene encodes CDR1 GTSNPN and CDR2 SVGIG (reference sequence). The V and J ends lost 5 bases and 6 bases, in that order; junction bases with no gene match: 7. The CDR3 is CAWVSGTSGRKTQYF. The CDR3, as DNA: TGTGCCTGGGTATCTGGGACTAGCGGGAGGAAGACCCAGTACTTC.

This clone was observed a single time. The rearrangement links TRBV4-2 to TRBJ2-7; 11 bases match TRBD2. V shed 1 base, J shed 6 bases, and the junction held 11 bases outside the gene matches. The CDR3 runs to 17 residues. Germline V gives CDR1 LGHNA, CDR2 YNFKEQ. CDR3 protein: CASSQVASASGGIEQYF. The CDR3 bases are TGTGCCAGCAGCCAAGTCGCTTCGGCTAGCGGGGGGATCGAGCAGTACTTC.

The chain recombines TRBV5-1 with TRBJ2-7, with D unresolved. The CDR3 length is 13 residues. V was shortened by 0 bases and J by 4 bases, with 8 bases between the two germline ends. The V gene's germline CDR1 is SGHRS and CDR2 YFSETQ. The CDR3 sequence: CASSLGTRYEQYF. The CDR3 DNA follows: TGCGCCAGCAGCTTGGGTACCAGGTACGAGCAGTACTTC. Full variable domain (missing parts from reference TRBV5-1 and TRBJ2-7): KAGVTQTPRYLIKTRGQQVTLSCSPISGHRSVSWYQQTPGQGLQFLFEYFSETQRNKGNFPGRFSGRQFSNSRSEMNVSTLELGDSALYLCASSLGTRYEQYFGPGTRLTVT.

The genes are TRBV18 and TRBJ2-1; no firm D call. The CDR3 consists of 17 residues. The V and J ends lost 0 bases and 4 bases respectively, with 16 bases between them. Germline-derived CDR1 and CDR2 are KGHSH and LQKENI. CDR3 bases: TGTGCCAGCTCACCACCGGGGTCGGCCGCCCCATACAATGAGCAGTTCTTC. Residues: CASSPPGSAAPYNEQFF.

This clone appeared once. V usage is TRBV5-1 and J usage is TRBJ2-5; 12 bases are shared with TRBD2. The trim removed 4 bases at V and 3 bases at J, leaving 13 bases unmatched. CDR1 is SGHRS and CDR2 is YFSETQ in the germline V gene. The CDR3 sequence is 18 residues long. In DNA form, the CDR3 reads TGCGCCAGCAGCCCCTTACCCTGGACTAGCGGGGCCAAAGAGACCCAGTACTTC. Protein product: CASSPLPWTSGAKETQYF.

V usage is TRBV11-2 and J usage is TRBJ2-7, with D possibly being TRBD1 (6 bases). The CDR3 sequence is 15 residues long. Trimming removed 1 base from V and 4 bases from J, with 14 bases in between. Germline CDR1 is SGHAT and CDR2 is FQNNGV. This CDR3 is CASSLAPGDEYEQYF. The CDR3 DNA follows: TGTGCCAGCAGCTTAGCCCCAGGGGATGAGTACGAGCAGTACTTC.

This chain uses TRBV11-2 with TRBJ1-5; maybe TRBD1 (5 bases). V lost 3 bases, J lost 9 bases, and 18 bases lay in between. The CDR3 has 15 residues. Germline V gene data show CDR1 as SGHAT and CDR2 as FQNNGV. The CDR3 DNA reads as TGTGCCAGCAGCTTGGTGGAGGGGAGGTATTGGCCCCAGCATTTT. It yields the protein CASSLVEGRYWPQHF.

The J gene is TRBJ2-6, the V gene TRBV27, with TRBD1 matching 11 bases. J lost 4 bases, V lost 5 bases, and 7 bases had no gene match. Germline V lookup: CDR1 MNHEY, CDR2 SMNVEV (reference sequence). CDR3 length equals 17 residues. CDR3 nucleotides: TGTGCCAGCAGTCGGGGACAGGGGGTGGCCGGGGCCAACGTCCTGACTTTC. It is translated as CASSRGQGVAGANVLTF. The full variable domain, with the rest looked up from reference TRBV27 and TRBJ2-6, is EAQVTQNPRYLITVTGKKLTVTCSQNMNHEYMSWYRQDPGLGLRQIYYSMNVEVTDKGDVPEGYKVSRKEKRNFPLILESPSPNQTSLYFCASSRGQGVAGANVLTFGAGSRLTVL.

This clone turned up a few times. The rearrangement links TRBV4-3 to TRBJ1-4; D is perhaps TRBD1 (5 bases). V lost 4 bases and J 4 bases, leaving 13 bases between the germline ends. The length of the CDR3 is 15 residues. Per the germline V gene, CDR1 is LGHNA and CDR2 is YSLEER. For the CDR3, the DNA is TGCGCCAGCAGCCTCCCCGGGGCATATAATGAAAAACTGTTTTTT. This gives the protein CASSLPGAYNEKLFF.

Only one count was recorded for this clone. This rearrangement joins TRBV7-8 to TRBJ1-1; D might be TRBD1 (5 bases). Trimming removed 7 bases at V and 10 bases at J, with 19 bases between. This CDR3 spans 13 amino acids. Germline assignment: CDR1 SGHVS and CDR2 FQNEAQ. The CDR3 nucleotides are TGTGCCAGCAACCTCACGAATCAGGGTGGAGCTTTCTTT. Its translation: CASNLTNQGGAFF.

This clone was recorded a few times. The chain employs TRBV5-4 and TRBJ2-1; 9 nucleotides align to TRBD2. V trimming: 2 bases; J trimming: 0 bases; junction bases outside the gene matches: 0. Per germline, CDR1 SGHNT and CDR2 YYREEE (reference sequence). The CDR3 has 15 amino acids. This CDR3 is CASSLLAGSYNEQFF. The CDR3 bases are TGTGCCAGCAGCTTACTAGCGGGCTCCTACAATGAGCAGTTCTTC.

The chain uses TRBV7-2 and TRBJ2-2, with no clear D. Germline CDR1 and CDR2: SGHTA and FQGNSA. With 5 bases removed from V and 1 base from J, the gap between germline ends came to 17 bases. The CDR3 sequence is 17 residues long. CDR3 residues: CASSPRLEPWNTGELFF. The CDR3 DNA reads TGTGCCAGCAGCCCCCGACTGGAGCCGTGGAACACCGGGGAGCTGTTTTTT.

This clone occurred a few times. CDR3 coding DNA: TGTGCCAGCAGTCCTGGACAGGCTGGAAACACCATATATTTT. This translates into CASSPGQAGNTIYF. The rearrangement uses TRBV6-1 and TRBJ1-3, with TRBD1 identical over 7 bases. The germline V gene has CDR1 MNHNS and CDR2 SASEGT. This CDR3 spans 14 amino acids. V lost 5 bases, J lost 2 bases, and 3 bases stayed unmatched.

This chain links TRBV5-5 with TRBJ1-4; TRBD1 matches at 10 bases. Germline CDR1 SGHKS, CDR2 YYEKEE (reference sequence). CDR3 length: 15 amino acids. V was pared by 2 bases and J by 5 bases, with 3 bases of the junction left unmatched. The CDR3 nucleotides read TGTGCCAGCAGCTTAAGGACAGGGGGGAATGAAAAACTGTTTTTT. Translation: CASSLRTGGNEKLFF.